Presented here are 32 T cell receptor beta chains from one specimen sequenced in a study of cytomegalovirus exposure and HLA in healthy donors. The PCR had 60 Vbeta and 13 Jbeta primers. Sequencing used immunoSEQ multiplex PCR; TCRdb keeps in-frame clones, though not all of them. The data contain 95,000 to 110,000 clones, more than 75% of them singletons. Source material: PBMCs. These receptors were taken from a woman aged 40 to 50 in good health and CMV-seronegative.

The chain employs TRBV27 and TRBJ2-1, with 10 bases that match TRBD1. CDR3 length: 16 amino acids. CDR1 is MNHEY, CDR2 SMNVEV, per germline (reference sequence). V shed 7 bases, J shed 6 bases, and the junction held 12 bases outside the gene matches. The CDR3 reads CASTLLGGTGVNEQFF. The CDR3 bases are TGTGCCAGCACTCTCTTGGGCGGGACAGGGGTCAATGAGCAGTTCTTC.

Written as DNA, the CDR3 is TGTGCCAGTAGTAATGGGGGCCCCTACGAGCAGTACTTC. This translates into CASSNGGPYEQYF. The chain employs TRBV19 and TRBJ2-7; perhaps TRBD1 as D (6 bases). V was trimmed by 4 bases and J by 2 bases, leaving 9 bases between them. CDR3 size: 13 residues. The germline gives CDR1 LNHDA, CDR2 SQIVND (reference sequence).

The gene calls are TRBV5-1 and TRBJ2-3; 8 bases agree with TRBD2. The CDR3 sequence is 14 residues long. V shed 4 bases, J shed 4 bases, and the junction held 5 bases outside the gene matches. Germline values: CDR1 SGHRS, CDR2 YFSETQ. CDR3 protein: CASSAGTSADTQYF. In DNA, the CDR3 is TGCGCCAGCAGCGCCGGGACTAGTGCAGATACGCAGTATTTT.

As concerns this clone: Other DNA sequences of this sample code for an identical CDR3. V and J are TRBV27 and TRBJ2-7; 7 positions match TRBD1. This CDR3 has 13 amino acids. Losses at the gene ends were 6 bases for V and 2 bases for J; bases not matched to a gene: 4. Germline CDR1 and CDR2: MNHEY and SMNVEV (reference sequence). The CDR3 DNA reads as TGTGCCAGCAGCCTGGGACAGCCCTACGAGCAGTACTTC. Translating it yields CASSLGQPYEQYF.

This rearrangement joins TRBV29-1 to TRBJ1-1; unclear D gene. The CDR3 has 11 amino acids. V was cut by 6 bases and J by 2 bases, with 7 bases left in between. Germline-derived CDR1 and CDR2 are SQVTM and ANQGSEA. The CDR3 DNA reads as TGCAGCGTGTATACTAACACTGAAGCTTTCTTT. Its translation: CSVYTNTEAFF.

The chain employs TRBV6-5 and TRBJ2-7; TRBD2 agrees at 10 bases. Germline CDR1 is MNHEY and CDR2 is SVGAGI. V lost 5 bases to trimming and J lost 3 bases; unmatched junction nucleotides: 4. The CDR3 loop spans 14 amino acids. CDR3 nucleotides: TGTGCCAGCAGTCGGGCTAGCGGGAGCTACGAGCAGTACTTC. It translates to CASSRASGSYEQYF.

The chain combines TRBV28 with TRBJ1-5; no definite D call. V lost 2 bases, J lost 4 bases, and 12 bases lay in between. Germline V gene data show CDR1 as MDHEN and CDR2 as SYDVKM. CDR3 length: 15 residues. The DNA of the CDR3 is TGTGCCAGCAGTTTAACGTCCAGTCGAAATCAGCCCCAGCATTTT. Translating gives CASSLTSSRNQPQHF.

The chain combines TRBV28 with TRBJ1-4; D gene ambiguous. The V gene lost 4 bases and the J gene lost 0 bases, with 12 bases spanning the gap. The germline CDR1 and CDR2 sequences are MDHEN and SYDVKM. The CDR3 loop spans 16 amino acids. The CDR3 sequence: CASSSPMQSTNEKLFF. The CDR3 coding sequence is TGTGCCAGCAGTTCCCCAATGCAGTCAACTAATGAAAAACTGTTTTTT. Filled out from reference TRBV28 and TRBJ1-4, the complete variable domain reads DVKVTQSSRYLVKRTGEKVFLECVQDMDHENMFWYRQDPGLGLRLIYFSYDVKMKEKGDIPEGYSVSREKKERFSLILESASTNQTSMYLCASSSPMQSTNEKLFFGSGTQLSVL.

The chain carries TRBV28 and TRBJ1-4; D is possibly TRBD1 (5 bases). Deletions cut 7 bases from V and 5 bases from J, with 11 bases between. The CDR3 is 13 amino acids. CDR1 and CDR2 (germline): MDHEN, SYDVKM. The CDR3 DNA follows: TGTGCCAGCACGGGGGGGAAGAATGAAAAACTGTTTTTT. Translation: CASTGGKNEKLFF.

The table lists this clone with a few counts. The genes are TRBV18 and TRBJ1-2; D is possibly TRBD1 (6 bases). The CDR3 loop spans 16 amino acids. The germline V gene encodes CDR1 KGHSH and CDR2 LQKENI. V was pared by 3 bases and J by 0 bases, with 14 bases between. CDR3 nucleotides: TGTGCCAGCTCACCCTTTCTGGGGGCATCTAACTATGGCTACACCTTC. Amino acids: CASSPFLGASNYGYTF.

The chain joins TRBV4-3 to TRBJ2-1, with a tentative D call TRBD2 (5 bases). V shed 0 bases and J shed 7 bases, with 7 bases lying between them. The germline CDR1 and CDR2 sequences are LGHNA and YSLEER. This CDR3 contains 13 residues. In DNA, the CDR3 is TGCGCCAGCAGCCAAGAACAGCGGAATGAGCAGTTCTTC. This translates into CASSQEQRNEQFF.

V gene TRBV19 combines with J gene TRBJ1-5; maybe TRBD1 (5 bases). V gave up 0 bases and J gave up 5 bases, with 11 bases separating them. Germline CDR1 is LNHDA and CDR2 is SQIVND (reference sequence). The CDR3 covers 15 residues. The CDR3 coding sequence is TGTGCCAGTAGTATAGAGGGGCTTTATTATCAGCCCCAGCATTTT. Amino acid sequence: CASSIEGLYYQPQHF.

This clone is a singleton in its sample. The J gene is TRBJ1-1, the V gene TRBV19; D is uncertain. There are 13 residues in the CDR3. With 7 bases removed from V and 3 bases from J, the gap between germline ends came to 12 bases. The germline V gene has CDR1 LNHDA and CDR2 SQIVND (reference sequence). In DNA, the CDR3 is TGTGCCAGTACCCTTGGGCGAGACACTGAAGCTTTCTTT. Residues: CASTLGRDTEAFF.

This chain links TRBV5-1 with TRBJ1-2; D gene unclear. From germline, CDR1 is SGHRS and CDR2 YFSETQ. The ends were cut back, 1 base at V and 4 bases at J, with 14 bases in the middle. The CDR3 loop spans 15 amino acids. The CDR3 nucleotides are TGCGCCAGCAGCTTGTTGATACGGGGAGCCTATGGCTACACCTTC. It encodes CASSLLIRGAYGYTF.

The chain is built from TRBV7-8 and TRBJ2-3; D might be TRBD2 (5 bases). The CDR3 contains 15 residues. Deletions cut 8 bases from V and 2 bases from J, with 17 bases between. CDR1 and CDR2 (germline): SGHVS, FQNEAQ. CDR3 nucleotide sequence: TGTGCCAGCTTCCCTGAGGCGGGCTACACAGATACGCAGTATTTT. Its protein is CASFPEAGYTDTQYF.

The V gene is TRBV7-3, the J gene TRBJ2-6, with TRBD2 identical over 7 bases. Germline-derived CDR1 and CDR2 are SGHTA and FQGTGA. This CDR3 is 16 amino acids long. Trimming cost V 6 bases and J 2 bases; bases outside gene matches: 7. CDR3 coding DNA: TGTGCCAGCAGTGTGGGGGGGTCCCCTGGGGCCAACGTCCTGACTTTC. Amino acids: CASSVGGSPGANVLTF.

V is TRBV4-3 and J is TRBJ1-1; the D is unclear. Germline V gene lookup returns CDR1 LGHNA and CDR2 YSLEER. Trimming left V 1 base short and J 1 base short, with 4 bases between. The CDR3 is 13 amino acids. In nucleotides, the CDR3 is TGCGCCAGCAGCCAAGCAGGGAACACTGAAGCTTTCTTT. This sequence encodes CASSQAGNTEAFF.

The chain joins TRBV27 to TRBJ2-7; 14 positions agree with TRBD2. The CDR3 runs to 15 residues. CDR1 is MNHEY, CDR2 SMNVEV, per germline (reference sequence). V lost 4 bases to trimming and J lost 4 bases; unmatched junction nucleotides: 3. CDR3 region: CASSYWTSGRYEQYF. As DNA, the CDR3 is TGTGCCAGCAGTTACTGGACTAGCGGGAGGTACGAGCAGTACTTC.

V and J are TRBV21-1 and TRBJ2-7; TRBD2 is taken as the D call from the table, unchecked against the DNA. TRBV21-1 is described as a pseudogene. CDR3 length: 18 amino acids. CDR3 nucleotides: TGTGCCAGCAGCAAACGCGAGACTAGCGGGAGGTCGACCTACGAGCAGTACTTC. Translating it yields CASSKRETSGRSTYEQYF.

This chain links TRBV18 with TRBJ2-1, with 13 bases identical to TRBD2. This CDR3 has 14 residues. J lost 10 bases, V lost 7 bases, and 7 bases had no gene match. The germline V gene encodes CDR1 KGHSH and CDR2 LQKENI. CDR3 nucleotides: TGTGCCAGCTTAACTAGCGGGAGGGCCAACGAGCAGTTCTTC. It yields the protein CASLTSGRANEQFF.

Details on this clone: Other DNA sequences in the sample encode the same CDR3. The chain employs TRBV29-1 and TRBJ2-1; 8 nucleotides align to TRBD1. V lost 6 bases, J lost 4 bases, and 2 bases stayed unmatched. The CDR3 contains 12 residues. Germline V lookup: CDR1 SQVTM, CDR2 ANQGSEA. DNA for the CDR3: TGCAGCGTGGGACAGGTTTACAATGAGCAGTTCTTC. Protein: CSVGQVYNEQFF.

Note on this clone: The junction does not match germline at one end; this may be a read error. This rearrangement joins TRBV7-7 to TRBJ2-1; 9 nucleotides line up with TRBD1. Germline V lookup: CDR1 SSHAT, CDR2 FNYEAQ (reference sequence). This CDR3 contains 15 residues. The CDR3 DNA reads TGTGCTAGCAGCCGCGGGACAGGGTCCTACAATGAGCAGTTCTTC. This codes for CASSRGTGSYNEQFF. The full variable domain, its missing parts supplied by reference TRBV7-7 and TRBJ2-1, is GAGVSQSPRYKVTKRGQDVTLRCDPISSHATLYWYQQALGQGPEFLTYFNYEAQPDKSGLPSDRFSAERPEGSISTLTIQRTEQRDSAMYRCASSRGTGSYNEQFFGPGTRLTVL.

The gene calls are TRBV19 and TRBJ2-7; 13 bases agree with TRBD2. Per the germline V gene, CDR1 is LNHDA and CDR2 is SQIVND (reference sequence). The V gene end was trimmed by 10 bases and the J gene end by 2 bases; junction bases not matched to a gene: 17. The CDR3 spans 18 residues. The CDR3 coding sequence is TGTGCCACCTCGTGGTCATCCGGGACTAGCGGGAAGGCCTACGAGCAGTACTTC. This codes for CATSWSSGTSGKAYEQYF.

The chain combines TRBV13 with TRBJ2-7; possibly TRBD1 for D (6 bases). This CDR3 is 17 amino acids long. The germline CDR1 and CDR2 sequences are PRHDT and FYEKMQ (reference sequence). The germline V and J ends were trimmed by 1 base and 4 bases, with 20 bases remaining between them. DNA of the CDR3: TGTGCCAGCAGCTTAGCCTTCGACAGGACGGGGTCTTACGAGCAGTACTTC. Its translation is CASSLAFDRTGSYEQYF.

V usage is TRBV4-2 and J usage is TRBJ1-2; TRBD1 agrees at 9 bases. J lost 3 bases, V lost 1 base, and 3 bases had no gene match. CDR1 is LGHNA, CDR2 YNFKEQ, per germline. The CDR3 is 15 amino acids. The CDR3 sequence: CASSQGGQGHYGYTF. As DNA, the CDR3 is TGTGCCAGCAGCCAAGGGGGACAGGGCCACTATGGCTACACCTTC.

The chain combines TRBV9 with TRBJ1-5; the D gene is possibly TRBD1 (5 bases). Germline V gene data show CDR1 as SGDLS and CDR2 as YYNGEE. This CDR3 is 13 amino acids long. Trimming took 0 bases from V and 9 from J, leaving 10 bases between them. The CDR3 protein is CASSVDQGRPQHF. Here the CDR3 DNA reads TGTGCCAGCAGCGTAGATCAGGGCCGGCCCCAGCATTTT.

The chain employs TRBV19 and TRBJ1-4; D perhaps matches TRBD1 (6 bases). V lost 0 bases and J lost 0, with 8 bases in between. CDR1 LNHDA and CDR2 SQIVND come from the germline V gene (reference sequence). The CDR3 is made up of 16 amino acids. The CDR3 protein is CASSIETGATNEKLFF. The CDR3 coding sequence is TGTGCCAGTAGTATAGAGACAGGCGCAACTAATGAAAAACTGTTTTTT. Supplemented by reference TRBV19 and TRBJ1-4, the full variable domain reads DGGITQSPKYLFRKEGQNVTLSCEQNLNHDAMYWYRQDPGQGLRLIYYSQIVNDFQKGDIAEGYSVSREKKESFPLTVTSAQKNPTAFYLCASSIETGATNEKLFFGSGTQLSVL.

This clone has a handful of counts. Within the sample, other DNA sequences also encode this same CDR3. The chain links TRBV19 to TRBJ2-1, with 14 bases lining up with TRBD2. The CDR3 has 15 residues. The ends lost 4 bases at V and 7 bases at J; junction bases unmatched: 3. Germline CDR1 and CDR2: LNHDA and SQIVND (reference sequence). The CDR3 reads CASSTGTSGRNEQFF. CDR3 bases: TGTGCCAGTAGTACCGGGACTAGCGGGAGAAATGAGCAGTTCTTC. The variable domain in full, with the rest retrieved from reference TRBV19 and TRBJ2-1, is DGGITQSPKYLFRKEGQNVTLSCEQNLNHDAMYWYRQDPGQGLRLIYYSQIVNDFQKGDIAEGYSVSREKKESFPLTVTSAQKNPTAFYLCASSTGTSGRNEQFFGPGTRLTVL.

This chain connects TRBV7-2 to TRBJ1-2, with D tentatively TRBD1 (6 bases). Per germline, CDR1 SGHTA and CDR2 FQGNSA. The CDR3 has 12 amino acids. The V end was cut by 5 bases, the J end by 7 bases, with 11 bases between. Written as DNA, the CDR3 is TGTGCCAGCAGCAAACAGGGATTTGGCTACACCTTC. Translating it yields CASSKQGFGYTF.

This clone was counted between two and nine times. The V and J genes are TRBV7-9 and TRBJ1-5; D may be TRBD1 (5 bases). From germline, CDR1 is SEHNR and CDR2 FQNEAQ (reference sequence). This CDR3 has 15 amino acids. V lost 2 bases, J lost 8 bases, and 16 bases lay in between. CDR3 nucleotide sequence: TGTGCCAGCAGCTTAATAGGGGCCCCTATGGAGCCCCAGCATTTT. The encoded protein is CASSLIGAPMEPQHF.

The chain couples TRBV29-1 to TRBJ2-5; tentatively, D is TRBD1 (6 bases). Trimming cost V 5 bases and J 2 bases, with 15 bases left between them. The CDR3 has 14 residues. Germline values: CDR1 SQVTM, CDR2 ANQGSEA. CDR3 DNA sequence: TGCAGCGTTCTCCCACAGGGAAGGCAAGAGACCCAGTACTTC. This codes for CSVLPQGRQETQYF.

The CDR3 DNA sequence: TGTGCCAGCAGCTCATCCGGGACTAGCGGGTTTCGTCCAGATACGCAGTATTTT. Amino acid sequence: CASSSSGTSGFRPDTQYF. The rearrangement uses TRBV7-3 and TRBJ2-3; 12 bases are a match to TRBD2. Germline CDR1 reads SGHTA; CDR2 reads FQGTGA. Unmatched junction bases numbered 12, after V lost 4 bases and J lost 4 bases. The CDR3 sequence is 18 residues long.